This T cell receptor beta chain was obtained from a study of blood T cell repertoires in COVID-19 (dated by TCRdb to about 2020). Turning to the overall study: Samples from collaborators originated in the United States, Italy and Spain and spanned both the acute and convalescent phases of COVID-19. The prospective study material was composed of cDNA or gDNA derived from T cells, B-cell-depleted T cells, or PBMCs. Deeply sampled blood TCRbeta repertoires from subjects exposed to, actively infected with, or recovered from COVID-19 were included in the dataset. The repertoires were released in a freely available public database meant as a resource for research on the immune response to SARS-CoV-2. The samples were drawn from the first 160 participants of the ongoing ImmuneRACE study and from some 1,300 subjects provided by 6 global collaborators. The sample metadata nearly always contained a de-identified subject ID, COVID-19 status, age in years and sex. Where available, HLA class I and class II types were taken from metadata supplied by the sample provider and were not determined by assay-based typing.

TCRbeta CDR3 regions were amplified from genomic DNA using the immunoSEQ Assay, a bias-controlled multiplex PCR. The study's processing was this. Within the assay, amplification of reference gene primers was used to estimate how many nucleated cells each sample contained. To quantify the absolute abundance of each unique TCRbeta CDR3 rearrangement, sequence reads were collapsed and filtered. Productive Simpson clonality was computed per sample as the square root of Simpson's diversity index over productive rearrangements. As stored in TCRdb, this immuneACCESS dataset retains in-frame rearrangements with V and J assigned. A fraction of the clones does not appear; measured against another copy, unresolved V genes explain less than half of the discrepancy, and the remainder lacks a known reason. The V and J calls and clone size were taken over from that table, and D and trimming were inferred from the DNA. This sample comprises 80,000 or so clones, less than 90% of them detected only once. The top ten hold over 15% of the sample.

Comment on this clone: This receptor's antigen is unknown. Within one base of it there is no much larger clone, and no base qualities were kept.

Whole blood was collected in K2EDTA tubes by collaborating institutions according to the institutions' own protocols. Collaborator samples were shipped for TCRbeta analysis as frozen whole blood, isolated PBMCs, or DNA extracted from either sample type. CDR1 LNHDA and CDR2 SQIVND were looked up in the germline V gene (reference sequence). The CDR3 runs 14 amino acids, cysteine and phenylalanine included. Only the CDR3 DNA is retained, 42 bases long and in frame from the first base. Unmatched junction bases come to 11, with V trimmed by 6 bases and J by 6 bases. Results and caveats for the whole study, not just this receptor: Clinical and demographic metadata were provided uncurated, with the amount varying by source and participant.

The sample was peripheral blood. The receptor's source is a human donor in a cohort sampled during active COVID-19. The chain employs TRBV19 and TRBJ2-7, with 7 middle bases fitting TRBD2. The CDR3 region has the sequence CASRSAGVGGEQYF. Read as DNA, the sequence is TGTGCCAGTAGATCCGCGGGAGTGGGGGGCGAGCAGTACTTC.